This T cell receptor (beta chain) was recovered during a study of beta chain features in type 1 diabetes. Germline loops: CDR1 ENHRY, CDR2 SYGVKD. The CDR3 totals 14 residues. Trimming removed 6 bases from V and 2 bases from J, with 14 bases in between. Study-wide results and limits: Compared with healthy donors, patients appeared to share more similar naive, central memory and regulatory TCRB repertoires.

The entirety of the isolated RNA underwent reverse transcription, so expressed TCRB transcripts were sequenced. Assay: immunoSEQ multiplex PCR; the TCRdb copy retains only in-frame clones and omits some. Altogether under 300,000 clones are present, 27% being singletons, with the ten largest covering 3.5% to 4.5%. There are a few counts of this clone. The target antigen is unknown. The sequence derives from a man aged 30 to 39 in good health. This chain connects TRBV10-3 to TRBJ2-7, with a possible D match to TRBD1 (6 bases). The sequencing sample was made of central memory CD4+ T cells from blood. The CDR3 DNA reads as TGTGCCATCAGCTGGGGACAAGAAGCCTACGAGCAGTACTTC. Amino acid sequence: CAISWGQEAYEQYF.